This T cell receptor (beta chain) stems from a study of shared clonotypes between healthy human individuals. Broader study findings: It was anticipated that sequencing depth would influence how many clonotypes donors shared.

The V gene's germline CDR1 is SGHTA and CDR2 FQGTGA. Trimming cost V 6 bases and J 0 bases, with 12 bases left between them. The CDR3 has 15 residues. Deep was the level used in running the assay. The material for each subset, its genomic DNA, was split evenly across several immunoSEQ plates. Repertoires were generated with immunoSEQ multiplex PCR, while TCRdb's copy carries only in-frame clones and drops some. Counted here are about 2.4 million clones, 90% to 95% occurring once; the ten biggest clones make up approximately 0.35%. As concerns this clone: Its antigen is undetermined.

The chain joins TRBV7-3 to TRBJ2-1; no firm D call. Sample: naive CD4+ T cells from PBMCs. Sample subset: CD45RA+ positively selected. This receptor was identified in a man aged 18 to 35 in good health. Some clones in this sample may be carry-over from other donors' samples. The CDR3 bases are TGTGCCAGCAGTTTAGGTATCGTCTCCTACAATGAGCAGTTCTTC. Its translation is CASSLGIVSYNEQFF. Full variable domain (missing parts from reference TRBV7-3 and TRBJ2-1): GAGVSQTPSNKVTEKGKYVELRCDPISGHTALYWYRQSLGQGPEFLIYFQGTGAADDSGLPNDRFFAVRPEGSVSTLKIQRTERGDSAVYLCASSLGIVSYNEQFFGPGTRLTVL.